These T cell receptor beta chains were read from a single sample in a study of CD8 T cells in Susac syndrome. TCRdb recomputed calls from the immunoSEQ multiplex PCR reads with MiXCR, one row per CDR3 protein. The table has some 300,000 distinct CDR3 sequences, approximately 89% seen once. The sample taken for sequencing was CD8+ T cells from PBMCs. The receptors originated from a human donor with multiple sclerosis. The CDR3 runs from the conserved cysteine through the conserved F or W. A D gene is named only where the DNA matches it firmly.

>TRBJ1-2|NA|TRBV27
CASQGPDYGYTF
>TRBJ2-3|TRBD2|TRBV7-3
CASSLLGGSTDTQYF
>TRBJ1-6|TRBD1|TRBV20-1
CSARGLQGSHNSPLHF
>TRBJ2-5|TRBD2|TRBV7-9
CASSWGLAPLGETQYF
>TRBJ2-5|TRBD2|TRBV7-9
CASSPSTGTSGTWTQYF
>TRBJ2-7|NA|TRBV9
CASSVEGDSSYEQYF
>TRBJ2-5|NA|TRBV12-3/TRBV12-4
CASSFGETQYF
>TRBJ2-1|TRBD1|TRBV7-9
CASSGGTGLDNEQFF
>TRBJ2-3|NA|TRBV7-2
CASSLIRLAGTDTQYF
>TRBJ1-1|NA|TRBV7-8
CASSSGFGSTEAFF
>TRBJ2-5|NA|TRBV6-2/TRBV6-3
CASSSWGRETQYF
>TRBJ2-1|NA|TRBV7-9
CTSSSTLGQGPGSGRWNEQFF
>TRBJ1-1|NA|TRBV27
CASSLGRGTEAFF
>TRBJ2-7|NA|TRBV4-3
CASSPHPEGGYEQYF
>TRBJ2-1|NA|TRBV7-8
CASSRLDGKSYNEQFF
>TRBJ2-7|TRBD2|TRBV4-2
CASSPIAGEKGEQYF